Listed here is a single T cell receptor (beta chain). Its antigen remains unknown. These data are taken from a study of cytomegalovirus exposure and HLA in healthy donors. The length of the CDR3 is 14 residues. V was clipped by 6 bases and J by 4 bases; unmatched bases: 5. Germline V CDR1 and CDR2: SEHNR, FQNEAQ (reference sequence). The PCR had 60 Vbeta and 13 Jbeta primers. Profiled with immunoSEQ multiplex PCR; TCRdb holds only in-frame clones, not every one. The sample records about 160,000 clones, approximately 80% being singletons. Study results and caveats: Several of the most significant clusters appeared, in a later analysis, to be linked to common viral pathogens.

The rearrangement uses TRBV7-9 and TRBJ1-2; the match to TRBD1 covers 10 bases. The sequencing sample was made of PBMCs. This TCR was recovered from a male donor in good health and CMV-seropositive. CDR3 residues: CASRSGTGVYGYTF. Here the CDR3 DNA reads TGTGCCAGCAGAAGCGGGACAGGGGTCTATGGCTACACCTTC.